This T cell receptor (beta chain) was identified during a study of T cell responses to AZD1222 COVID-19 vaccine (dated by TCRdb to the early 2020s). Background for the entire study: Because spike-specific TCR depth and breadth did not differ between the two schedules, AZD1222 recipients who got a second dose at roughly 4 weeks were pooled with those who got a second dose at roughly 12 weeks. Trial participants were enrolled into age subgroups of 18-55, 56-69 and 70-plus years, which contained 148, 28 and 57 TCR-sequenced participants, respectively. A total of 233 trial participants underwent TCR sequencing, of whom more than 200 had received two doses of AZD1222 and some 25 had received two doses of the MenACWY control vaccine. What the authors observed across the whole study: Participants were mostly white British, with more females than males. The authors suggested clonal diversity may have been underestimated. Only a handful of AZD1222 recipients were SARS-CoV-2 seropositive at baseline, limiting conclusions about previously exposed vaccinees. Because no samples from the day 14 peak response were available, repertoires could be characterized only after the peak T cell response. In the small 56-69-year group, the increase in depth fell short of significance, most likely because of low power. A significant rise in spike-specific TCR breadth and depth was observed after two AZD1222 doses relative to day 0 and relative to MenACWY recipients. The whole spike protein was spanned by vaccine-associated CD4 TCRs, and dominant responses were seen in regions 160-218 and 743-854. Epitopes outside the regions mutated in the B.1.351 and B.1.1.7 variants were reportedly recognized by nearly half of the unique spike-specific TCRs.

Points on this clone: The antigen it recognizes is unknown. Base qualities are not at hand, and no much larger clone is one base apart.

Reading the germline V gene gives CDR1 KGHSH and CDR2 LQKENI. V gives up 2 bases and J gives up 6 bases, and the segment between their germline ends measures 14 bases. There are 15 amino acids in the CDR3, from cysteine to phenylalanine inclusive. CDR3 DNA only is kept here, 45 bases in frame from base 1. The CDR3 regions of human TCRbeta chains were subjected to immunosequencing. On the study's bioinformatics: TCRs in the repertoires were matched against a reference library of SARS-CoV-2-specific TCRs that had been generated with the MIRA antigen-specificity platform. Breadth meant the fraction of unique TCRs that were SARS-CoV-2-associated, whereas depth meant the fraction of total T cells that were SARS-CoV-2-associated. Each spike-specific TCR was assigned to its reactive spike region and to a CD4 or CD8 class using the MIRA data. Log10-transformed breadth and depth values were compared by one-way ANOVA with Sidak's multiple comparisons tests. TCRdb's version of the immuneACCESS table is confined to in-frame rearrangements and falls short of the full clone set. An unresolved V gene accounts for under half of the shortfall where checked; the remainder is of unknown origin. The D gene and trimming were derived from the DNA, and the V and J assignments and clone size from that table. The table for this sample lists some 58,000 clones; around 90% of them were counted only once. Approximately 15% of the sample is taken by the ten largest.

This sample's time point label indicates: baseline before first vaccination. The vaccinee samples were drawn from two UK trials, COV001 and COV002, one of which was a single-blind randomized controlled phase 2/3 trial testing AZD1222 (ChAdOx1 nCoV-19) in healthy adults. For TCRbeta chain sequencing, PBMC samples from trial participants were taken at day 0 and at day 28 after the second dose. The chain joins TRBV18 to TRBJ1-5, with TRBD1 as a weak D call on 6 bases. The sample consisted of peripheral blood, taken on day 0 of AZD1222 vaccination. This TCR was recovered from an adult in good health. The DNA sequence reads TGTGCCAGCTCACCATCGGGGGCCGCCGGTCAGCCCCAGCATTTT. Translated, this is CASSPSGAAGQPQHF.